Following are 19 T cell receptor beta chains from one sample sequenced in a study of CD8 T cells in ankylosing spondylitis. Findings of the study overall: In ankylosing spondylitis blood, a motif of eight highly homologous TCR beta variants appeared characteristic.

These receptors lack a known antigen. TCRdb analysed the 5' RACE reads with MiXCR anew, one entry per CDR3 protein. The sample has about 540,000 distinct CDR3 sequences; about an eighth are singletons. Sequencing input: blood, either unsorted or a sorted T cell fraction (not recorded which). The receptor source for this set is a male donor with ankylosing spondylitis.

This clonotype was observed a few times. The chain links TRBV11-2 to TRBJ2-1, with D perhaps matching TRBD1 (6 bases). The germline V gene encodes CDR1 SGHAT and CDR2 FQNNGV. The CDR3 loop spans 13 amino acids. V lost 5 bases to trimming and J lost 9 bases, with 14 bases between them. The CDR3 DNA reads TGTGCCAGCAGCCGCTCAGGGGCTAGTGAGCAGTTCTTC. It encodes CASSRSGASEQFF.

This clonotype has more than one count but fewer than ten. CDR3 amino acids: CASRAGTGEAFF. The CDR3 nucleotides read TGTGCCAGCAGGGCCGGGACAGGGGAAGCTTTCTTT. The J gene is TRBJ1-1, the V gene TRBV6-1; TRBD1 matches at 9 bases. The V segment lost 6 bases and the J segment 8 bases; nucleotides outside the gene matches: 4. CDR3 length: 12 amino acids. From germline, CDR1 is MNHNS and CDR2 SASEGT.

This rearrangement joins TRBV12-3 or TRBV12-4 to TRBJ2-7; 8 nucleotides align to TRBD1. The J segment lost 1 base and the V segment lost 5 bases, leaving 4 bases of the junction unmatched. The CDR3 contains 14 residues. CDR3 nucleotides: TGTGCCAGCAGTCTTAACAGGGGGTCCTACGAGCAGTACGTC. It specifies CASSLNRGSYEQYV.

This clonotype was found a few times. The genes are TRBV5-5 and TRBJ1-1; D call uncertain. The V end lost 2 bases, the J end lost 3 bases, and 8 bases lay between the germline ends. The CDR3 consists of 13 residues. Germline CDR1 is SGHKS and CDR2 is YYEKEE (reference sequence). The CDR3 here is CASSFQADTEAFF. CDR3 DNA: TGTGCCAGCAGCTTCCAGGCGGACACTGAAGCTTTCTTT.

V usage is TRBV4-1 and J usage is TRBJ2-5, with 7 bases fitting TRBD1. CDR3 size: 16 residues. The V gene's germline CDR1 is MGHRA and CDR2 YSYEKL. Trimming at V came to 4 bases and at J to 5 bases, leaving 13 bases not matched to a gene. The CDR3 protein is CASSPGTATKGETQYF. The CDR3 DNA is TGCGCCAGCAGCCCGGGGACAGCGACGAAAGGGGAGACCCAGTACTTC.

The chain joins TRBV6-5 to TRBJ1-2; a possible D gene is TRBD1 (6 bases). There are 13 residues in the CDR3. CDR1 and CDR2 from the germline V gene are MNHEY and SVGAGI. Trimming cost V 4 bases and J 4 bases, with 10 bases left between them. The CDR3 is CASSSGVPYGYTF. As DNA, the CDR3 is TGTGCCAGCAGTTCAGGGGTGCCCTATGGCTACACCTTC.

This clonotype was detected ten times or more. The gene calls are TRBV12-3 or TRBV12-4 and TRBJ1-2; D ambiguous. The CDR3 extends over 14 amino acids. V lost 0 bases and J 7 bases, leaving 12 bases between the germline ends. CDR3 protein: CASSLASQGFGYTF. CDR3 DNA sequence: TGTGCCAGCAGTTTAGCGTCACAAGGGTTTGGCTACACCTTC.

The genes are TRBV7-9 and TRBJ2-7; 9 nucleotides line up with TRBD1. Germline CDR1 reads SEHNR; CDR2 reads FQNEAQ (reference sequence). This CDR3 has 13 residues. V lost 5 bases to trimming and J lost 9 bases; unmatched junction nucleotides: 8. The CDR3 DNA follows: TGTGCCAGCAGCCGGCCGGGACAGGGAAGGCAGTACGTC. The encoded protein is CASSRPGQGRQYV.

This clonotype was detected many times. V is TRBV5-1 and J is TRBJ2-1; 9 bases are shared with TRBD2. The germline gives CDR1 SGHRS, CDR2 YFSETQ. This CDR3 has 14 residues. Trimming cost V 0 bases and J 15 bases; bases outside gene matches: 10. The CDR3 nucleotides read TGCGCCAGCAGCTTGGATGGGCGGGAGGGGGCTGTGTTCTTC. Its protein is CASSLDGREGAVFF.

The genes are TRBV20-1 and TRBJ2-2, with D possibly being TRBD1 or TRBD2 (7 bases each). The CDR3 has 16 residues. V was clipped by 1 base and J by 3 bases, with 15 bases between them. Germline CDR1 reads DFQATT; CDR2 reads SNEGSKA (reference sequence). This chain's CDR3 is CSARVPGGGDTGELFF. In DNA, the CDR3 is TGCAGTGCTAGAGTCCCAGGGGGAGGGGACACCGGGGAGCTGTTTTTT.

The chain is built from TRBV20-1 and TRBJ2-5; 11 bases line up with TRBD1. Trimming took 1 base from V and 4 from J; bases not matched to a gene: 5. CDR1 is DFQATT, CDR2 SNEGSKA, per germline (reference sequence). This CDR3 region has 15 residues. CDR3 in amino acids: CSARAGQGVGETQYF. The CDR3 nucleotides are TGCAGTGCTAGAGCGGGACAGGGGGTTGGAGAGACCCAGTACTTC.

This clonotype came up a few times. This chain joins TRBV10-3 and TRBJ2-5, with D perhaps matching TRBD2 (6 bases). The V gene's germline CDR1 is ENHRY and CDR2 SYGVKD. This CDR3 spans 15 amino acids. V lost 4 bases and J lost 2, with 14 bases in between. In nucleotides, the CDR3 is TGTGCCATCAGTGGGGCACTGGGGGGACAAGAGACCCAGTACTTC. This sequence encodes CAISGALGGQETQYF.

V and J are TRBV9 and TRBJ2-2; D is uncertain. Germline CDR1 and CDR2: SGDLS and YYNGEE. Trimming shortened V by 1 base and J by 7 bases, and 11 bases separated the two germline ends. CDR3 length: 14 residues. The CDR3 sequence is CASSVTSEVGELFF. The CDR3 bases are TGTGCCAGCAGCGTAACATCCGAGGTCGGGGAGCTGTTTTTT.

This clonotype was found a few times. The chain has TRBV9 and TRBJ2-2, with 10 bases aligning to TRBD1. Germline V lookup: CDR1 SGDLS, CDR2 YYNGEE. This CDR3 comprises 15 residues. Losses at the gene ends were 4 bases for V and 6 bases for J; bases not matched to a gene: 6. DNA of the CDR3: TGTGCCAGCAGCTTGGGACAGGGGAGGGCCGGGGAGCTGTTTTTT. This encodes CASSLGQGRAGELFF.

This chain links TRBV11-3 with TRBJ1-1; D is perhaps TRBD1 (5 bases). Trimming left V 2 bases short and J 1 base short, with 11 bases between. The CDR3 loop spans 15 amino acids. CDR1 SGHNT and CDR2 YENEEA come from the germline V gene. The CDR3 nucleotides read TGTGCCAGCAGCTTAATTATTAGGGGGAACACTGAAGCTTTCTTT. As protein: CASSLIIRGNTEAFF.

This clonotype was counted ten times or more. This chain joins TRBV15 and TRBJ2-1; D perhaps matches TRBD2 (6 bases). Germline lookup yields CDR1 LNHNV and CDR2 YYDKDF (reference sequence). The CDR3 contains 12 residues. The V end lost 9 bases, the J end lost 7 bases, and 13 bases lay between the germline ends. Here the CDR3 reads CATGAGWNEQFF. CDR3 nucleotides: TGTGCCACGGGCGCGGGGTGGAATGAGCAGTTCTTC.

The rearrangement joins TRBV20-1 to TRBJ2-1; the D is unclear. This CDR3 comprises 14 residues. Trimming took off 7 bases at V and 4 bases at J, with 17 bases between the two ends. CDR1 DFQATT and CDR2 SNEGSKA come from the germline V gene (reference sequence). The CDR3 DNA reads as TGCAGTGGGAGTTGGAGCGACCTATACAATGAGCAGTTCTTC. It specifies CSGSWSDLYNEQFF.

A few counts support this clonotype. CDR3 sequence reads: CSVRRGLKEQYF. CDR3 nucleotides: TGCAGTGTACGACGGGGGCTGAAAGAGCAGTACTTC. V usage is TRBV20-1 and J usage is TRBJ2-7, with D perhaps being TRBD1 or TRBD2 (6 bases each). The germline V gene encodes CDR1 DFQATT and CDR2 SNEGSKA (reference sequence). Trimming cost V 7 bases and J 7 bases, with 17 bases left between them. The CDR3 covers 12 residues.

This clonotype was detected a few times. The CDR3 DNA reads as TGCGCCAGCAGCCAAGACCGGCGGTGGGGCTCCTACAATGAGCAGTTCTTC. This gives the protein CASSQDRRWGSYNEQFF. The chain joins TRBV4-1 to TRBJ2-1; D remains ambiguous. Germline V gene data show CDR1 as MGHRA and CDR2 as YSYEKL. The CDR3 consists of 17 residues. With 0 bases removed from V and 0 bases from J, the gap between germline ends came to 12 bases.